This T cell receptor beta chain was identified during a study of naive CD8 T cells in extremely preterm neonates. Study results and limitations: Limitations included small sample size and variable preterm productive templates. Relative to older groups, preterm infants had shorter, less trimmed CDR3s with fewer N additions.

With regard to this clone: What it recognizes is unknown.

Cord blood came from elective full-term cesareans at roughly 35-41 weeks without labor or membrane rupture. The sample holds sorted live naive CD8+ CD45RA+CCR7+ T cells. About 19,000 to 110,000 naive CD8+ T cells were sorted per sample. Clones were read by immunoSEQ multiplex PCR, and TCRdb kept only the in-frame ones, dropping some. The table has about 4,900 clones, roughly 97% seen once. V was shortened by 6 bases and J by 1 base, with 12 bases between the two germline ends. This CDR3 region has 14 residues. The germline V gene encodes CDR1 LNHDA and CDR2 SQIVND (reference sequence). The specimen sequenced was naive CD8+ T cells from cord blood. The receptor's source is a newborn in good health. The rearrangement links TRBV19 to TRBJ1-1; possible D gene TRBD1, 5 bases. CDR3 in DNA: TGTGCCAGTAGATCGGACACCTGGAACACTGAAGCTTTCTTT. Encoded protein: CASRSDTWNTEAFF.